This TCR beta chain was profiled in a study of long-term antiretroviral therapy in people with HIV (dated by TCRdb to between 2021 and 2024). For the study in its entirety: The earliest samples were collected about a decade before the 2015 WHO recommendation for immediate ART, when ART was typically delayed until CD4 counts fell. Test extractions of a monoclonal T-cell line alongside under 35 polyclonal samples showed no cross-contamination during QIAcube processing. A retrospective serial study tested whether changes in peripheral blood TRB repertoire composition and diversity were associated with ART initiation and durable HIV suppression. The cohort contributed over 150 cryopreserved PBMC samples from about 31 adults with confirmed HIV infection, collected serially over a mean of about 6 years (range 1-12). Of the 30 participants with HIV, about a dozen were female. Here is what the overall study found, with its caveats: Samples dated from the mid-2000s to the late 2010s, and the ART regimens used may be less effective than current ones. Because pre-ART samples had limited cell numbers, unsorted PBMC were profiled rather than sorted CD4+ and CD8+ T cells. Compared with controls, HIV repertoires had narrower CDR3 length ranges, and the network structure pointed to an antigen-experienced repertoire that shifted only slightly toward naive after ART. No data were available on ART adherence, viral resistance or therapy changes, limiting inferences about post-ART repertoire changes. A significant increase in TRB diversity was found to be associated with ART initiation, although TRB diversity was observed to remain significantly below that of transplant donor controls even after long-term ART. At every time point, the repertoire was dominated by expanded TRB clones first identified before ART initiation, although this dominance fluctuated and, in many PLHIV, declined after ART. Because PBMC availability was limited, only the TCR beta chain was sequenced, with no alpha chain pairing.

The junction shows trimming of 1 base on V and 7 bases on J, plus 8 bases between the germline ends. The CDR3 starts with the cysteine, ends with the phenylalanine, and has 13 residues. The retained sequence is limited to the CDR3, 39 bases, with the frame set at the first base. Sequences SGHTS (CDR1) and YDEGEE (CDR2) are obtained from the germline V gene. This clone was observed once. Its cognate antigen has yet to be identified. Base qualities are not at hand, and no much larger clone is one base apart. Sequencing of the TRB variable region was done with the immunoSEQ hsTCRB v3.0 assay at survey level resolution. A depth of roughly 40,000-55,000 T-cell genomes per sample was targeted for TRB sequencing. Pooled TRB libraries were sequenced on an Illumina MiSeq with a v3 150-cycle kit. Per the original workflow: Repertoire analysis was performed in R inside a reproducible Nextflow workflow that covered QC, data transformation and analysis. LymphoSeq2, an R package for exploring AIRR-Seq data, was used to implement custom analyses. Four samples that yielded fewer than 5000 total TRB sequences were excluded, so that around 190 HIV repertoires were analyzed. Among the approximately 200 retained HIV repertoires, roughly 60 were collected before ART initiation and over 120 were collected after ART initiation. Repertoires were downsampled to 5000 TRB nucleotide sequences, and summary statistics were averaged over 100 downsampling iterations. TRB sequences were retained for analysis only if CDR3 regions of at least seven amino acids were present. A Shannon entropy-derived clonality score and the Gini coefficient were used to measure diversity. In the repertoire networks, any two of the top 5000 CDR3 amino acid sequences were linked whenever the two sequences differed by an edit distance of one. For TRB CDR3 amino acid sequences, GLIPH2 was used to predict antigen specificity groups and MHC restriction. CDR3 amino acid sequences were matched against VDJdb and McPAS-TCR to flag known CMV, EBV, HIV or tissue antigen associations. Pre-ART, post-ART and control groups were compared with Wilcoxon signed-rank tests and Holm-Bonferroni correction. TCRdb's version of the immuneACCESS table is confined to in-frame rearrangements and falls short of the full clone set. An unresolved V gene accounts for under half of the shortfall where checked; the remainder is of unknown origin. V, J and clone size are those of that table, while D and trimming were read from the DNA. For this sample the table gives approximately 21,000 clones, of which 76% were detected only once. The ten largest clonotypes hold more than 9% of the sample.

Inclusion was restricted to participants for whom at least one PBMC sample before ART initiation and at least two post-ART samples were available. Every participant with HIV received treatment in the United States of America. Before DNA extraction, cryopreserved samples of roughly 0.9-11 million PBMC were thawed and then washed. At the time of the earliest PBMC sample, participants with HIV were aged between roughly 23 and 60 years. PBMC samples from each participant spanned 1-4 timepoints before ART initiation and 2-8 timepoints after ART initiation, with a median of 7 samples. Serial HIV viral load, CD4+ T-cell count, ART history and demographic data were obtained for every participant. A Qiagen kit on a QIAcube was used to extract genomic DNA from unsorted PBMC, with samples processed in batches of 12.

This receptor was obtained from a young man with HIV. Recombination linked TRBV5-8 to TRBJ2-2, with no confidently assigned D gene. This sample comprised unsorted PBMCs, obtained 0.5 years before starting antiretroviral therapy. The CDR3 loop reads CASSLLSSGELFF. The DNA sequence is TGTGCCAGCAGCTTGTTGTCCAGCGGGGAGCTGTTTTTT.